The source of this T cell receptor (beta chain) is a study of cytomegalovirus exposure and HLA in healthy donors (TCRdb year 2017). With regard to the full study: According to an earlier analysis of several hundred of the donors, about 179 million T cells yielded 117 million unique TCR beta sequences and about 280 Gb of sequence data. Around 300 gigabases of sequencing data and tens of millions of unique TCR sequences were included in an early release covering several hundred HLA-typed donors. The genetic ancestry cluster associated with self-reported Caucasian donors included around 76% of the 398 genotyped donors. The study was designed to test whether signatures of past pathogen exposure could be identified by cataloging public T cell receptors. Using immunosequencing, the study profiled T cell repertoires from approximately 700 subjects and related those repertoires to cytomegalovirus serostatus. A separate validation cohort of roughly 130 different subjects was used in addition to the roughly 670-subject first cohort. To predict cytomegalovirus infection status, the study combined high-throughput TCR immunosequencing, statistical association of individual TCRs with disease status, and machine learning. A later analysis re-examined previously published TCR beta repertoires from over 500 donors and added high-resolution HLA genotyping to investigate patterns of TCR occurrence. The later analysis used no new phenotypic data to find candidate immune exposures, relying instead on TCR beta sequences and their occurrence across donors. An earlier analysis of about 600 of the donors used high-throughput TCR beta sequencing to judge whether each TCR beta V gene segment behaved as functional or pseudogenic. Donor age, sex, ethnicity and CMV serostatus were compiled together with the repertoire data. Genome-wide SNP genotypes for about 65% of the roughly 670 donors were used in a later genetic analysis, which treated that subset as a discovery cohort. Every repertoire in the discovery cohort had been generated on one and the same sequencing platform. Both class I and class II loci were covered by HLA typing, at four-digit resolution. The number of typed donors differed by locus: roughly 629-640 for A, B, C, DRB1 and DQB1; 500 to 550 for DQA1; approximately 600 for DPA1; and around 450 for DPB1. A few DR-DQ haplotypes were treated as single units for association and clustering because of strong linkage in the cohort. Among some 410 genotyped donors of the cohort, an average of approximately 230,000 unique TCR beta nucleotide sequences were sequenced per donor, around a sixth of them non-productive.

With respect to this clone: The antigen it binds to is not known. No base qualities exist here, and no much larger clone lies one base off it.

Relative to germline, V is 3 bases shorter and J is 6 bases shorter, with 15 bases between their ends. The CDR3 has 15 amino acids, counting the end cysteine and phenylalanine. Only the CDR3 portion is preserved as DNA: 45 bases, with reading frame beginning at the first base. As encoded in the germline V gene, CDR1 is KGHSH while CDR2 is LQKENI. Library generation was performed with the immunoSEQ multiplex PCR assay. For the multiplex PCR, a mixture combining 60 forward primers for TCR Vbeta segments and 13 reverse primers for TCR Jbeta segments was used. The CDR3 region of rearranged TCR beta genes was amplified from genomic DNA by a multiplex PCR assay. Amplified TCR beta libraries were sequenced as 87-base-pair reads on the Illumina HiSeq System. The paper's processing steps were these. A later analysis tallied 70 million to 100 million unique TCR beta chains across the 600 to 700 repertoires, and about 12 million of those chains were shared by two or more donors. Raw reads were error-corrected and collapsed into unique sequences with a nearest-neighbor algorithm that merged closely related sequences to remove PCR and sequencing errors. To assign V, D and J gene segments, CDR3 sequences were aligned to IMGT reference sequences. Each retained sequence needed at least a six-nucleotide match to both a V gene segment and a J gene segment. Rearrangements were classified as productive when the CDR3 lacked stop codons and remained in frame with V and J, and all other rearrangements were classified as non-productive. Following IMGT convention, CDR3 was defined as the stretch from the second conserved V-encoded cysteine up to the conserved J-encoded phenylalanine. In an earlier analysis of approximately 590 of the donors, sequences lacking an unambiguous match to a single V gene segment were excluded. An earlier analysis of approximately 590 of the donors classified V segments as functional when productive rearrangements were above 56.7% and as segregating when the standard deviation between donors was above 5%. A statistical classification framework was developed to diagnose cytomegalovirus status using the catalog of TCR beta chain sequences. In a later analysis, TCR nucleotide sequences were compared against IMGT/GENE-DB human TR gene sequences so that V and J genes could be assigned. In a later analysis, CDR3 sequences and most-parsimonious VDJ recombination scenarios were assigned using the TCRdist pipeline. In a later analysis, each TCR beta chain was defined by its CDR3 amino acid sequence together with its V-gene family, and reads lacking a unique V-gene family were excluded. To address suspected cross-contamination and a sequencing artifact, a later analysis removed 450 to 700 highly shared, low-generation-probability nucleotide sequences. For each public chain, a later analysis derived a clonal expansion index from normalized ranks of inferred template counts within each repertoire. In a later analysis, generation probabilities were computed using a VDJ recombination model fitted to out-of-frame rearrangements, and the results were checked against IGoR. Hypergeometric tests were used in a later analysis to score TCR-TCR, TCR-HLA and TCR-CMV co-occurrence, with a repertoire-size bias correction applied to the TCR pairs. To estimate false discovery rates, a later analysis permuted the HLA or CMV assignments 20 times. A later analysis grouped co-occurring TCRs with DBSCAN, adding TCRdist sequence similarity when clustering within HLA-allele-positive subsets. Repertoires with fewer than 30,000 or more than 120,000 public chains, plus five repertoires with anomalous nucleotide sharing, were excluded from co-occurrence clustering. Drawn from immuneACCESS, this table holds only the in-frame rearrangements with V and J called that TCRdb kept. Clones are partly lost; checked studies trace under half to an unresolved V gene and leave the rest unexplained. V and J calls plus clone size are reproduced from that table; the DNA served to infer D and trimming. The sample yields 160,000 or so clones; roughly 80% were counted once. The ten biggest clones cover more than 7% of the sample.

In total, fewer than 750 healthy bone marrow donors made up the cohort. At the time of sampling, all cohort members were nominally healthy, though unrecorded immune exposures were likely present. The donor was CMV seropositive and belonged to the group of over 250 seropositive cohort members. A peripheral blood sample was provided by each donor, and peripheral blood mononuclear cells were used for TCR beta sequencing. The Qiagen DNeasy Blood Extraction Kit was used to extract genomic DNA from the blood cell samples. Points the paper makes about the study in general: Seventeen rarely observed V segments, including chromosome 9 orphons, were excluded from the earlier analysis of about 500 of the donors because counts were too low. Several of the top co-occurrence clusters appeared to be linked to parvovirus B19, influenza, CMV and Epstein-Barr virus, according to a later analysis. Only TCR beta chains were sequenced in this cohort, and the absence of alpha or paired-chain data limited detectable features. A further reported finding was that TCR beta sequences accurately predicted the HLA-A and HLA-B alleles for most subjects in the first cohort. In a later analysis, HLA-associated TCR beta chains were found to be more clonally expanded and to have lower generation probabilities than equally common non-associated chains. V-gene and J-gene trimming of TCR beta chains was associated with a missense DCLRE1C variant in a later genetic analysis, and the association was replicated in an independent cohort. A few of the identified cytomegalovirus-associated TCR beta chains were confirmed in vitro to be specific for cytomegalovirus antigens. The classifier was reported to diagnose cytomegalovirus status with high specificity and sensitivity in both the original and validation cohorts. The 87-base-pair reads could not distinguish some IMGT-functional V segments, including TRBV6-2 and TRBV6-3, so those segments were excluded. According to the authors, the approach could potentially be generalized to other disease states and immunological phenotypes. Broadly in line with IMGT annotations, most TCR beta V segments showed up in productive rearrangements about 87% or about 30% of the time in an earlier analysis of 587 of the donors. Assigning TCR associations to individual alleles was difficult when HLA alleles, especially DR and DQ, strongly co-occurred. Compared with the roughly 700-donor mean, donors in an Asian-associated ancestry cluster had fewer N-insertions in productive TCRs, according to a later genetic analysis. Linkage disequilibrium might explain the correlated functional status among segregating V segments, but an unknown experimental factor could not be excluded. Because HLA typing was missing for some donors at each locus, association tests included only the typed subset. Most CMV-associated TCR beta chains appeared to be HLA-restricted in a later analysis, and the HLA associations seemed to be driven largely by CMV exposure. The only immune exposure information available for the cohort was CMV serostatus. Presence/absence analyses assumed roughly uniform sequencing depth across donors, an assumption that may not hold. In the study, 164 TCR beta chains were listed as associated with cytomegalovirus. Most TCR sequences were seen in very few donors, while some public TCRs were found in many individuals. Specific HLA alleles were associated with 15,000 to 20,000 TCR beta sequences at a false discovery rate of 0.05 in a later analysis. A later analysis found that TCR association rates varied across HLA loci, with DRB1 alleles showing the most associated TCRs and HLA-C alleles the fewest. A group of highly shared sequence variants was considered likely to be a technical artifact of the sequencing pipeline.

The receptor's source is a male donor in good health and CMV-seropositive. The V gene is TRBV18 and the J gene is TRBJ2-1, with TRBD2 perhaps the D gene, on 6 matching bases. The sequenced sample was PBMCs. The DNA sequence is given as TGTGCCAGCTCACCTTTAGGGAGTAGCGGCAATGAGCAGTTCTTC. Its protein reads: CASSPLGSSGNEQFF.